The sequence of this TCR beta chain was determined in a study of T cell responses to AZD1222 COVID-19 vaccine. Study findings and constraints: The donors showed a predominance of white British ancestry and of females, with possible underestimation of clonal diversity.

Profiling relied on immunoSEQ multiplex PCR, and the TCRdb table lists in-frame clones only, not all of them. Found here are approximately 110,000 clones, roughly nine tenths of them singletons; the top ten hold less than 8.5%. In the case of this clone: The target antigen is unknown.

This CDR3 has 14 amino acids. V lost 6 bases to trimming and J lost 5 bases, with 16 bases between them. Germline V gives CDR1 SNHLY, CDR2 FYNNEI. This sequence was found in an adult in good health. Sequenced here: peripheral blood, sampled on day 0 of AZD1222 vaccination. The genes are TRBV2 and TRBJ2-5; either TRBD1 or TRBD2 may fit D (5 bases each). CDR3 amino acids: CASRGVSVAETQYF. CDR3 DNA sequence: TGTGCCAGCAGGGGGGTTTCGGTAGCGGAGACCCAGTACTTC.